This passage covers 13 T cell receptor beta chains from one sample sequenced in a study of yellow fever vaccine responses in identical twins. TCRdb re-analysed the RT-PCR reads in MiXCR, keeping a single row per CDR3 protein. The data hold more than 15,000 distinct CDR3 sequences, with around 70% observed a single time. Material: T cells from blood (PBMCs), unsorted or a sorted subset (not recorded which), obtained before or after yellow fever vaccination (not recorded which). Receptors were obtained from a woman between 18 and 29 years old who received the yellow fever vaccine.

This clonotype turned up a few times. The chain carries TRBV2 and TRBJ2-4, with 7 bases matching TRBD2. Germline V gene data show CDR1 as SNHLY and CDR2 as FYNNEI. V dropped 6 bases and J dropped 9; count of bases not matched to a gene: 5. CDR3 size: 12 residues. The CDR3 spells CASSEAGVIQYF. DNA of the CDR3: TGTGCCAGCAGCGAGGCGGGGGTCATTCAGTACTTC.

The chain links TRBV13 to TRBJ2-3; D may be TRBD2 (6 bases). The CDR3 covers 17 residues. V was shortened by 0 bases and J by 1 base, with 14 bases between the two germline ends. Looked up from germline, CDR1 is PRHDT and CDR2 is FYEKMQ (reference sequence). The CDR3 loop reads CASSLGGLPGGTDTQYF. The CDR3 DNA follows: TGTGCCAGCAGCTTAGGGGGACTGCCAGGTGGCACAGATACGCAGTATTTT.

The genes are TRBV5-1 and TRBJ2-1, with 7 positions matching TRBD2. Germline loops: CDR1 SGHRS, CDR2 YFSETQ. The CDR3 runs 15 residues. The V gene end was trimmed by 4 bases and the J gene end by 8 bases; junction bases not matched to a gene: 12. CDR3 bases: TGCGCCAGCAGCAGGAGCGGGGACCCTAGGGATGAGCAGTTCTTC. As protein: CASSRSGDPRDEQFF.

The chain combines TRBV18 with TRBJ2-1; the match to TRBD1 covers 10 bases. The CDR3 covers 15 residues. V dropped 5 bases and J dropped 2; count of bases not matched to a gene: 3. The germline V gene encodes CDR1 KGHSH and CDR2 LQKENI. Written as DNA, the CDR3 is TGTGCCAGCTCATCCGGGACAGGGGCCTACAATGAGCAGTTCTTC. It is translated as CASSSGTGAYNEQFF.

CDR3 amino acids: CATSDPRGNQQFF. In DNA form, the CDR3 reads TGTGCCACCAGTGATCCTCGGGGGAACCAACAGTTCTTC. This chain connects TRBV24-1 to TRBJ2-1; weak D call: TRBD2 (6 bases). The germline V gene encodes CDR1 KGHDR and CDR2 SFDVKD. The CDR3 is 13 amino acids. V was shortened by 3 bases and J by 13 bases, with 15 bases between the two germline ends.

This clonotype has only one observation. The genes are TRBV19 and TRBJ2-3, with D perhaps matching TRBD1 or TRBD2 (6 bases each). The V gene's germline CDR1 is LNHDA and CDR2 SQIVND (reference sequence). V was pared by 5 bases and J by 5 bases, with 17 bases between. CDR3 size: 15 residues. The CDR3 here is CASSPNGRGGDTQYF. CDR3 DNA sequence: TGTGCCAGTAGTCCGAACGGGAGAGGGGGAGATACGCAGTATTTT.

The CDR3 nucleotides read TGTGCCAGCAGTGACCGGGGGCTGGAGCCCCAGCATTTT. It translates to CASSDRGLEPQHF. This chain uses TRBV2 with TRBJ1-5; possible D gene TRBD1, 6 bases. V shed 3 bases and J shed 8 bases, with 11 bases lying between them. Looked up from germline, CDR1 is SNHLY and CDR2 is FYNNEI. The CDR3 has 13 amino acids.

The V gene is TRBV29-1, the J gene TRBJ1-1; D remains unclear. V dropped 5 bases and J dropped 3 bases, with 13 bases sitting between them. CDR1 and CDR2 (germline): SQVTM, ANQGSEA. The CDR3 length is 13 residues. The CDR3 sequence is CSVWAGYDTEAFF. CDR3 DNA: TGCAGCGTTTGGGCAGGATATGACACTGAAGCTTTCTTT. Combining the CDR3 with reference TRBV29-1 and TRBJ1-1 gives the whole variable domain SAVISQKPSRDICQRGTSLTIQCQVDSQVTMMFWYRQQPGQSLTLIATANQGSEATYESGFVIDKFPISRPNLTFSTLTVSNMSPEDSSIYLCSVWAGYDTEAFFGQGTRLTVV.

This clonotype was seen a few times. The rearrangement joins TRBV3-1 to TRBJ2-2; 11 nucleotides line up with TRBD2. CDR1 and CDR2 from the germline V gene are LGHDT and YNNKEL (reference sequence). This CDR3 is 19 amino acids long. V dropped 1 base and J dropped 1; count of bases not matched to a gene: 8. This chain's CDR3 is CASSQGTSGWVRNTGELFF. The CDR3 DNA is TGTGCCAGCAGCCAAGGGACTAGCGGGTGGGTCCGGAACACCGGGGAGCTGTTTTTT.

The rearrangement links TRBV11-1 to TRBJ2-2; 9 bases fit TRBD2. The CDR3 covers 18 residues. CDR1 and CDR2 (germline): SGHAT, FQDESV (reference sequence). Trimming cost V 5 bases and J 4 bases; bases outside gene matches: 14. The CDR3 sequence: CASSPPSSGTAGTGELFF. The CDR3 DNA reads TGTGCCAGCAGCCCTCCGTCTAGCGGGACCGCGGGCACCGGGGAGCTGTTTTTT. The full variable domain, completed using reference TRBV11-1 and TRBJ2-2, is EAEVAQSPRYKITEKSQAVAFWCDPISGHATLYWYRQILGQGPELLVQFQDESVVDDSQLPKDRFSAERLKGVDSTLKIQPAELGDSAMYLCASSPPSSGTAGTGELFFGEGSRLTVL.

The chain has TRBV5-1 and TRBJ2-3; 12 nucleotides align to TRBD2. CDR1 SGHRS and CDR2 YFSETQ come from the germline V gene. With V trimmed by 6 bases and J by 4 bases, 6 bases remained unmatched. The CDR3 sequence is 15 residues long. CDR3 sequence (DNA): TGCGCCAGCAAAATGGCTAGCGGGAGGGCAGATACGCAGTATTTT. This codes for CASKMASGRADTQYF. Full variable domain (rest looked up from reference TRBV5-1 and TRBJ2-3): KAGVTQTPRYLIKTRGQQVTLSCSPISGHRSVSWYQQTPGQGLQFLFEYFSETQRNKGNFPGRFSGRQFSNSRSEMNVSTLELGDSALYLCASKMASGRADTQYFGPGTRLTVL.

Points on this clonotype: At one of its ends the junction is not consistent with the germline gene, which may arise from a read error. This chain links TRBV3-1 with TRBJ2-3; D remains unclear. The CDR3 runs to 12 residues. Germline lookup yields CDR1 LGHDT and CDR2 YNNKEL (reference sequence). CDR3 loop: CASSQSGATPVF. The CDR3 region has the DNA TGTGCCAGCAGCCAATCGGGCGCAACACCGGTTTTT.

On this clonotype: At one of its ends the junction is not consistent with the germline gene, which may arise from a read error. In nucleotides, the CDR3 is TGTGCCAGCACCCAGGGATCCTTC. This codes for CASTQGSF. The rearrangement links TRBV2 to TRBJ1-2; tentatively, D is TRBD1 (5 bases). Germline CDR1 reads SNHLY; CDR2 reads FYNNEI. The CDR3 length is 8 residues.